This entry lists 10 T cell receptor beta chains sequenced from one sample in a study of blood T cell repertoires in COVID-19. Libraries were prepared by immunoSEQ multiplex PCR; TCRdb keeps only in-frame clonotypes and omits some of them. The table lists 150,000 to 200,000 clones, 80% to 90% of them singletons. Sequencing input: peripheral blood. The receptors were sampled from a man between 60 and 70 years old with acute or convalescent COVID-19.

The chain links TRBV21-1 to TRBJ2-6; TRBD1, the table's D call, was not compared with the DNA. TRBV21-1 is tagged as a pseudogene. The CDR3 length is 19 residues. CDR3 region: CASSKAWGQPVSGANVLTF. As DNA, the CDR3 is TGTGCCAGCAGCAAAGCCTGGGGACAGCCAGTCTCTGGGGCCAACGTCCTGACTTTC.

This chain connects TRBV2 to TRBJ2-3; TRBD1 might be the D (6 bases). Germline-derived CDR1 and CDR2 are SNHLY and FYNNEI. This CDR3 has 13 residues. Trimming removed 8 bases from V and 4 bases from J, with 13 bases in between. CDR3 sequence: CASSTGPADTQYF. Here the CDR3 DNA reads TGTGCCAGCTCGACAGGCCCCGCAGATACGCAGTATTTT. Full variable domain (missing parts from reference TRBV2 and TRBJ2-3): EPEVTQTPSHQVTQMGQEVILRCVPISNHLYFYWYRQILGQKVEFLVSFYNNEISEKSEIFDDQFSVERPDGSNFTLKIRSTKLEDSAMYFCASSTGPADTQYFGPGTRLTVL.

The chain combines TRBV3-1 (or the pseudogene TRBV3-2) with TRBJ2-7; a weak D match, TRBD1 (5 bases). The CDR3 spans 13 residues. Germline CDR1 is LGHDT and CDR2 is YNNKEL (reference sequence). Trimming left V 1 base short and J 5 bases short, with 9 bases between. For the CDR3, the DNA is TGTGCCAGCAGCCAAGTGCAGGGTAACGAGCAGTACTTC. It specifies CASSQVQGNEQYF.

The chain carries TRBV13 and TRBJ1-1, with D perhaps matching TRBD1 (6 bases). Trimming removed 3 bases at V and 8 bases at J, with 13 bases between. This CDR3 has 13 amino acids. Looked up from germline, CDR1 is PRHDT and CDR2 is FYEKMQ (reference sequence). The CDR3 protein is CASSFGDTGEAFF. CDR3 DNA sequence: TGTGCCAGCAGCTTCGGGGACACAGGGGAAGCTTTCTTT.

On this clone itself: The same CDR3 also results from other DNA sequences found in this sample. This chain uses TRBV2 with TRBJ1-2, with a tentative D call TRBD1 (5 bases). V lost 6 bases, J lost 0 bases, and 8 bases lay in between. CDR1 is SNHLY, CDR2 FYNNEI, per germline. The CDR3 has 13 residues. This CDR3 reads CASRRDSNYGYTF. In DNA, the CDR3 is TGTGCCAGCAGGAGGGACTCTAACTATGGCTACACCTTC.

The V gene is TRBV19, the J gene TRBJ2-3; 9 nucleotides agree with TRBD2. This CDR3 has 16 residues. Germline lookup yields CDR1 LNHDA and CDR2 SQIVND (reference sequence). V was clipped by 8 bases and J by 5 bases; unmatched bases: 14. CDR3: CASAPLSGRRIDTQYF. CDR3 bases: TGTGCCAGTGCCCCTCTTAGCGGGAGACGGATAGATACGCAGTATTTT.

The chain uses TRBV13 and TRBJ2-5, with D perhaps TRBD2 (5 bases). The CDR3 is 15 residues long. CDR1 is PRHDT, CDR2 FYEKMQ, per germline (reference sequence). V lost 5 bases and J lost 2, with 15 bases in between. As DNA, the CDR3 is TGTGCCAGCAGCCCGACGAGGAGCGGACAAGAGACCCAGTACTTC. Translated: CASSPTRSGQETQYF.

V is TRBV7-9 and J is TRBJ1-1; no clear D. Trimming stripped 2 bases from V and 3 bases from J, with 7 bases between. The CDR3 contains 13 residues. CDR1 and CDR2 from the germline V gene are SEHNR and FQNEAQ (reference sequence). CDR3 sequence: CASSLMAYTEAFF. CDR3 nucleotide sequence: TGTGCCAGCAGCTTAATGGCTTACACTGAAGCTTTCTTT.

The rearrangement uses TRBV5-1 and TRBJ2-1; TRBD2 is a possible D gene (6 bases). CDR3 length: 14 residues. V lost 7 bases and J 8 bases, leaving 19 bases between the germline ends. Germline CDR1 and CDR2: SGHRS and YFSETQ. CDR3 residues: CASAYGSSEDEQFF. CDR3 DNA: TGCGCCAGCGCATACGGGAGTTCGGAGGATGAGCAGTTCTTC. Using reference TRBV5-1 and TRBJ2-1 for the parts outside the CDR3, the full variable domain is KAGVTQTPRYLIKTRGQQVTLSCSPISGHRSVSWYQQTPGQGLQFLFEYFSETQRNKGNFPGRFSGRQFSNSRSEMNVSTLELGDSALYLCASAYGSSEDEQFFGPGTRLTVL.

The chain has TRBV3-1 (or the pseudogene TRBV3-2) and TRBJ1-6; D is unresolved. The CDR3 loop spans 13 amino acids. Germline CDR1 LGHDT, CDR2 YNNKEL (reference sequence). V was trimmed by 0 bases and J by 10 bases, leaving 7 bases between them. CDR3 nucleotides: TGTGCCAGCAGCCAAGATTCGGGATCACCCCTCCACTTT. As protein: CASSQDSGSPLHF.